One and the same sample provided the 11 T cell receptor beta chains below, sequenced in a study of T cell repertoires in cytomegalovirus infection (dated by TCRdb to about 2019). Interpreted using the paper, the treatment or condition label stands for: in vitro stimulation with specific CMV peptide epitopes to enrich CMV-specific T cells. Sequencing took place on an Illumina HiSeq 1500. TCRdb ran its own pipeline on the public reads, namely fastp trimming at Q25 and MiXCR clone calling, and kept in-frame beta chains. Identical CDR3 proteins give one entry, which carries the most common genes and DNA. Present in this sample are hundreds of thousands of distinct CDR3 sequences, 25% to 40% of which were seen just once. The ten largest clones capture about an eighth of the sample. The antigens of these receptors remain unknown. Source: cultured CD8+ T cells from PBMCs, taken from culture after CMV antigen stimulation. Receptors originate from a human donor in good health (CMV status not recorded). Some clones in this sample may be carry-over from other donors' samples.

In its sample, this clonotype was seen a few times. This sequence joins TRBV19 and TRBJ2-1; possibly TRBD2 for D (7 bases). Germline CDR1 is LNHDA and CDR2 is SQIVND (reference sequence). The CDR3 covers 16 residues. Trimming pared 7 bases from V and 4 bases from J, leaving 20 bases between. The CDR3 nucleotides read TGTGCCAGTAACCCGTGGGGGGGGGGCCTTTACAATGAGCAGTTCTTC. This sequence encodes CASNPWGGGLYNEQFF.

This chain connects TRBV4-1 to TRBJ2-1; TRBD2 aligns across 12 bases. The CDR3 has 14 residues. Germline CDR1 and CDR2: MGHRA and YSYEKL. J lost 6 bases, V lost 6 bases, and 3 bases had no gene match. Here the CDR3 DNA reads TGCGCCAGCAGACTGGGACTAGCGGGCAATGAGCAGTTCTTC. Its protein is CASRLGLAGNEQFF.

This clonotype appeared a few times. This chain connects TRBV5-8 to TRBJ2-7, with D perhaps matching TRBD1 or TRBD2 (6 bases each). Trimming took off 0 bases at V and 3 bases at J, with 19 bases between the two ends. The CDR3 is 17 residues long. From germline, CDR1 is SGHTS and CDR2 YDEGEE. CDR3 nucleotide sequence: TGTGCCAGCAGCTTGGTGGCCCGAGGGGGGCCATACTACGAGCAGTACGTC. Amino acids: CASSLVARGGPYYEQYV.

A few counts support this clonotype. This chain joins TRBV6-1 and TRBJ2-5, with 8 bases fitting TRBD1. The CDR3 loop spans 16 amino acids. The junction had 14 bases not matched to a gene; V was cut back by 6 bases and J by 5 bases. The germline V gene encodes CDR1 MNHNS and CDR2 SASEGT. CDR3 protein: CASSHGTGRTGETQYF. In DNA, the CDR3 is TGTGCCAGCAGCCACGGGACAGGAAGAACTGGGGAGACCCAGTACTTC.

For this clonotype: A read error is likely, as this CDR3 ends without the conserved phenylalanine or tryptophan. The chain couples TRBV28 to TRBJ2-3; possibly TRBD2 for D (6 bases). Germline loops: CDR1 MDHEN, CDR2 SYDVKM. V lost 2 bases, J lost 2 bases, and 11 bases lay in between. The CDR3 consists of 15 residues. DNA of the CDR3: TGTGCCAGCAGTTTAGGGGGGACTTACACAGATACGCAGTATTAT. Protein product: CASSLGGTYTDTQYY.

The V gene is TRBV6-2 or TRBV6-3, the J gene TRBJ2-7, with D perhaps assigned TRBD1 or TRBD2 (5 bases each). The germline V gene has CDR1 MNHEY and CDR2 SVGEGT. This CDR3 spans 14 amino acids. The CDR3: CVSSPGTGYYEQYV. The CDR3 DNA is TGTGTCAGCAGTCCCGGGACGGGTTACTACGAGCAGTACGTC.

The J gene is TRBJ1-5, the V gene TRBV7-8; D is unresolved. This CDR3 contains 13 residues. The germline CDR1 and CDR2 sequences are SGHVS and FQNEAQ. V was clipped by 6 bases and J by 0 bases, with 6 bases between them. The CDR3 region has the DNA TGTGCCAGCAGACCTAATAGCAATCAGCCCCAGCATTTT. As protein: CASRPNSNQPQHF.

The J gene is TRBJ1-5, the V gene TRBV20-1; D ambiguous. This CDR3 comprises 15 residues. Trimming stripped 0 bases from V and 3 bases from J, with 12 bases between. Germline-derived CDR1 and CDR2 are DFQATT and SNEGSKA (reference sequence). CDR3 protein: CSARDSQLLNQPQHF. The CDR3 nucleotides read TGCAGTGCTAGAGATAGCCAACTGCTCAATCAGCCCCAGCATTTT.

This clonotype was seen a handful of times. DNA of the CDR3: TGTGCCAGCAGCTCAACAAGATTTGAAGCTTTCTTT. Residues: CASSSTRFEAFF. J is TRBJ1-1 and V is TRBV7-6; D is undetermined. Germline CDR1 SGHVS, CDR2 FNYEAQ. CDR3 length: 12 residues. Trimming took off 4 bases at V and 7 bases at J, with 10 bases between the two ends.

V gene TRBV19 combines with J gene TRBJ1-1; no definite D call. The V end lost 4 bases, the J end lost 0 bases, and 9 bases lay between the germline ends. The V gene's germline CDR1 is LNHDA and CDR2 SQIVND (reference sequence). There are 14 residues in the CDR3. CDR3 DNA sequence: TGTGCCAGTAGTACCGGACGGATGAACACTGAAGCTTTCTTT. This encodes CASSTGRMNTEAFF.

This clonotype was seen only a few times. The chain links TRBV19 to TRBJ2-1; D may be TRBD2 (6 bases). V lost 5 bases and J 0 bases, leaving 11 bases between the germline ends. CDR3 length: 15 residues. The germline CDR1 and CDR2 sequences are LNHDA and SQIVND (reference sequence). The CDR3 is CASSESGYSYNEQFF. The CDR3 DNA follows: TGTGCCAGTAGTGAAAGCGGGTACTCCTACAATGAGCAGTTCTTC.